This T cell receptor beta chain was identified during a study of T cells in Graves' hyperthyroidism and ophthalmopathy. Broader study findings: Peripheral blood also featured most of the thyroid clonotypes expanded above 0.001. Ophthalmopathy, as predicted by the model, came a median roughly 6.3 months after the prediction.

The ends lost 0 bases at V and 5 bases at J; junction bases unmatched: 6. The CDR3 is 14 amino acids. The germline CDR1 and CDR2 sequences are DFQATT and SNEGSKA (reference sequence). As concerns this clonotype: The antigen is unknown.

There were TCR beta CDR3 regions amplified from RNA transcripts. First-round RT-PCR of the TCR CDR3 relied on the HTBI primer set. Each CDR3 protein gets one entry after TCRdb re-called the multiplex PCR reads with MiXCR. The sample consists of more than 550,000 distinct CDR3 sequences, 40% to 55% of them appearing once. The chain combines TRBV20-1 with TRBJ2-5; 7 bases fit TRBD1. This sequence originates from an adult man with Graves' disease, either hyperthyroidism or ophthalmopathy (not recorded which). The sample consisted of peripheral blood or thyroid tissue (not recorded which). CDR3 sequence reads: CSAREVQGPETQYF. Written as DNA, the CDR3 is TGCAGTGCTAGAGAGGTACAGGGGCCGGAGACCCAGTACTTC.